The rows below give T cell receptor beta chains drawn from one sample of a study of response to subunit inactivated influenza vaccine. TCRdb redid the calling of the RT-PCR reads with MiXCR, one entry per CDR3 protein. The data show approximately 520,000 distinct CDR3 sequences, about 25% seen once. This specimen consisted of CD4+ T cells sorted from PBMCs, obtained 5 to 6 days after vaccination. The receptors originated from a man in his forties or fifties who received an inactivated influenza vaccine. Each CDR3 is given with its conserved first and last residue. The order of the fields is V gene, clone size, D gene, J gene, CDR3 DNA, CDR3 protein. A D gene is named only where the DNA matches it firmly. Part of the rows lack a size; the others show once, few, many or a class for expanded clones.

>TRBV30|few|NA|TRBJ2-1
TGTGCCTGGAGGTCTTTCGGCAATGAGCAGTTCTTC
CAWRSFGNEQFF
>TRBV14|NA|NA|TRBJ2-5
TGTGCCAGCAGCCAGTCGGGTCTTCCCGGGACCCAGTACTTC
CASSQSGLPGTQYF
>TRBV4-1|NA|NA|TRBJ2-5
TGCGCCAGCAGCCAACGTTGGCAGGGGGGCGAGACCCAGTACTTC
CASSQRWQGGETQYF
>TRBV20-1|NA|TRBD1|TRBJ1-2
TGCAGTGCGCACCTCCGGGACAGGGAGGTCTATGGCTACACCTTC
CSAHLRDREVYGYTF
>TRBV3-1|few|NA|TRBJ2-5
TGTGCCAGCAGCCAAGGAAATCAGCGGACAGAGACCCAGTACTTC
CASSQGNQRTETQYF
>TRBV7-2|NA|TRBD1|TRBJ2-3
TGTGCCAGCAGCTGGGACAGCACAAATACGCAGTATTTT
CASSWDSTNTQYF
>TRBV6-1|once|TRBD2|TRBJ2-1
TGTGCCAGCAGTAGGAGGGAGGGAGCGTATGAGCAGTTCTTC
CASSRREGAYEQFF
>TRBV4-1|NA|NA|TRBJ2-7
TGCGCCAGCAGCCGATCAAGAACTGCAGGGGTTGGGAACTACGAGCAGTACTTC
CASSRSRTAGVGNYEQYF
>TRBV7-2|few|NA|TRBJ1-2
TGTGCCAGCAGCCAAGGGACAAACGCTAACTATGGCTACACCTTC
CASSQGTNANYGYTF
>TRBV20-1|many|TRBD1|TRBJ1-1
TGCAGTGCTACCGGGACAGGACCGAAGGACACTGAAGCTTTCTTT
CSATGTGPKDTEAFF
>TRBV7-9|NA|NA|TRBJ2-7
TGTGCCAGCAGCTTGAGCGGTACCGAGCAGTACTTC
CASSLSGTEQYF
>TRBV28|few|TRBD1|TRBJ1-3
TGTGCCAGCAGGACAGGGGGGAATGGAAACACCATATATTTT
CASRTGGNGNTIYF
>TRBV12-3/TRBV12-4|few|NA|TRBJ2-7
TGTGCCAGCAGTTTGCTTGAGGGGGTCGAGCAGTACTTC
CASSLLEGVEQYF
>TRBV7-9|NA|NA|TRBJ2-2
TGTGCCAGCAGCTTATATGAGAGATCCGGGGAGCTGTTTTTT
CASSLYERSGELFF
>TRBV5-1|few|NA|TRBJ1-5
TGCGCCAGCAGCTTAAGGCCCCGTGACGCCTTAAATCAGCCCCAGCATTTT
CASSLRPRDALNQPQHF
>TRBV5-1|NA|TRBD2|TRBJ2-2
TGCGCCAGCAGCTTGGAGCTAGCGGGAGGCCCAGCGAACACCGGGGAGCTGTTTTTT
CASSLELAGGPANTGELFF